The subject of this entry is one TCR beta chain. Its antigen is unidentified. Researchers ran the PCR with 60 Vbeta and 13 Jbeta primers. Data came from immunoSEQ multiplex PCR; TCRdb stores just in-frame clones and leaves some out. The data contain 150,000 to 200,000 clones, 70% to 90% of them singletons. These data come from a study of cytomegalovirus exposure and HLA in healthy donors. Overall study results and limits: In a later analysis, the majority of CMV-associated beta chains seemingly showed HLA restriction. An assumption of roughly uniform sequencing depth across donors underlay the presence/absence analyses.

Per the germline V gene, CDR1 is SGHTA and CDR2 is FQGNSA. This CDR3 spans 15 amino acids. Deletions cut 4 bases from V and 0 bases from J, with 10 bases between. The sequence derives from a woman under 30 in good health and CMV-seropositive. The specimen was PBMCs. The rearrangement links TRBV7-2 to TRBJ1-3; D call uncertain. The DNA for the CDR3 is TGTGCCAGCAGCTACTCACCTGACTCTGGAAACACCATATATTTT. As protein: CASSYSPDSGNTIYF. The full variable domain, its missing parts supplied by reference TRBV7-2 and TRBJ1-3, is GAGVSQSPSNKVTEKGKDVELRCDPISGHTALYWYRQSLGQGLEFLIYFQGNSAPDKSGLPSDRFSAERTGGSVSTLTIQRTQQEDSAVYLCASSYSPDSGNTIYFGEGSWLTVV.